This TCR beta chain derives from a study of early T cells in non-severe SARS-CoV-2 infection. Study at large: The study sequenced bulk RNA from unsorted whole blood, with chains unpaired. Study-wide results and limits: VDJdb matches were skewed toward anti-spike CD8 T cell responses.

The germline V gene has CDR1 SEHNR and CDR2 FQNEAQ (reference sequence). Trimming took 6 bases from V and 0 from J, leaving 9 bases between them. The CDR3 has 15 residues. This clonotype showed up many times. Antigen specificity is unknown. In the library, individual cDNA molecules carried attached unique molecular identifiers. MiXCR, applied by TCRdb to the 5' RACE reads, yields one record per CDR3 protein. The sample records fewer than 55,000 distinct CDR3 sequences, around 10% being singletons. This TCR derives from an adult who was a healthcare worker with PCR-confirmed SARS-CoV-2 infection or an uninfected control (not recorded which). The source material was whole blood. This sequence joins TRBV7-9 and TRBJ1-6; D is unclear. CDR3 loop: CASSDSSSYNSPLHF. CDR3 coding DNA: TGTGCCAGCAGTGACTCTAGCTCCTATAATTCACCCCTCCACTTT.